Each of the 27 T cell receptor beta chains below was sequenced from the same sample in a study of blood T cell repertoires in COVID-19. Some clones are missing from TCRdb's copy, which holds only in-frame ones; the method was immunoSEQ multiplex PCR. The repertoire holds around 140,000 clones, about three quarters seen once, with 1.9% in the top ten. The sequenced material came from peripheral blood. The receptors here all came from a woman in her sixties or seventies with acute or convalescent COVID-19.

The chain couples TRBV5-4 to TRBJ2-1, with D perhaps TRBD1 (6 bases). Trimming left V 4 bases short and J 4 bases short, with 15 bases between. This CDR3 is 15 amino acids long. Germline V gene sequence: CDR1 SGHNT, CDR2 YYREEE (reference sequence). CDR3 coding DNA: TGTGCCAGCAGCCCCCGGGACACCCAATACAATGAGCAGTTCTTC. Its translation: CASSPRDTQYNEQFF.

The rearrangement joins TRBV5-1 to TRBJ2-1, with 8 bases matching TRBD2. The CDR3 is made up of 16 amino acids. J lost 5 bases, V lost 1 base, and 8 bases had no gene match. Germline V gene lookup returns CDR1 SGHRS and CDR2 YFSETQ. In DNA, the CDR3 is TGCGCCAGCAGCTTGTTCTCCAGCGGGAGTCACAATGAGCAGTTCTTC. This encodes CASSLFSSGSHNEQFF.

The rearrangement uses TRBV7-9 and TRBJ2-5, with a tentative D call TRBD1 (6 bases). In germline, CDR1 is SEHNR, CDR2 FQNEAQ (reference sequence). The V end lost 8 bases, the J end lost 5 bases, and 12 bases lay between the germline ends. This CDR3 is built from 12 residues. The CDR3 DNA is TGTGCCAGCGGCTGGACAGTCGAGACCCAGTACTTC. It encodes CASGWTVETQYF. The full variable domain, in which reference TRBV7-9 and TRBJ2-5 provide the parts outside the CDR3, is DTGVSQNPRHKITKRGQNVTFRCDPISEHNRLYWYRQTLGQGPEFLTYFQNEAQLEKSRLLSDRFSAERPKGSFSTLEIQRTEQGDSAMYLCASGWTVETQYFGPGTRLLVL.

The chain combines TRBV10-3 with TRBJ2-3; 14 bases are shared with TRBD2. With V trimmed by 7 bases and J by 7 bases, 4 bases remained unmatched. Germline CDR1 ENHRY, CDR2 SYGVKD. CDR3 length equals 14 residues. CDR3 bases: TGTGCCATCACGGGGACTAGCGGGAGTAATACGCAGTATTTT. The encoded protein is CAITGTSGSNTQYF.

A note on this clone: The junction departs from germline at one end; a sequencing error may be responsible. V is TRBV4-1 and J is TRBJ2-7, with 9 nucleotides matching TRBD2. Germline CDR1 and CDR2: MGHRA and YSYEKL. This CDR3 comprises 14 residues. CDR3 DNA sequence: TGCGCCAGCAGCCAAGGGTCTGGCGGGAGGGCCCTAAGTTTC. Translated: CASSQGSGGRALSF.

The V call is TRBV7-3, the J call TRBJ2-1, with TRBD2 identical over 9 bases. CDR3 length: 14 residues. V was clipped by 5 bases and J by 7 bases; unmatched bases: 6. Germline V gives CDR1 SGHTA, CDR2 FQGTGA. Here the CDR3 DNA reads TGTGCCAGCAGCCGATTTAGCGGGAGTAATGAGCAGTTCTTC. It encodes CASSRFSGSNEQFF.

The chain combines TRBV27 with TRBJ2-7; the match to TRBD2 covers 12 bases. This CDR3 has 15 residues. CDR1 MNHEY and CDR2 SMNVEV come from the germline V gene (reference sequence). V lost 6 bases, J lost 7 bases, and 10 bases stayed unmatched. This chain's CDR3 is CASRSTSGRLREQYF. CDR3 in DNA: TGTGCCAGCAGATCCACTAGCGGGAGGTTAAGAGAGCAGTACTTC.

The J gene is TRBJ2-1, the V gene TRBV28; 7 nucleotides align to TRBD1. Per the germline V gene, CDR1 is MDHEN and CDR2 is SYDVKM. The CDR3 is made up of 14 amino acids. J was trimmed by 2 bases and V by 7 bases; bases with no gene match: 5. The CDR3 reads CASTRQGAYNEQFF. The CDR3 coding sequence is TGTGCCAGCACTAGACAGGGTGCCTACAATGAGCAGTTCTTC.

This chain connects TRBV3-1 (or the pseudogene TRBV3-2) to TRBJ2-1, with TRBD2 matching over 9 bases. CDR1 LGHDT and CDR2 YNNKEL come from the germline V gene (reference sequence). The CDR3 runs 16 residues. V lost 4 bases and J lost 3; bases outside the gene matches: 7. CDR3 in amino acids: CASSPHGSGSYNEQFF. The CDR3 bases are TGTGCCAGCAGCCCCCACGGTAGCGGGAGCTACAATGAGCAGTTCTTC.

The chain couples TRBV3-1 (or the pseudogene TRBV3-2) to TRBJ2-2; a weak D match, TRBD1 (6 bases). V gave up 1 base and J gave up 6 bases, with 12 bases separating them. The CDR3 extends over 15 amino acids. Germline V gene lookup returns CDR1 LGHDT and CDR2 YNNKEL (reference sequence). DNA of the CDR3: TGTGCCAGCAGCCAAGTTACAGGGAGATCCGGGGAGCTGTTTTTT. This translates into CASSQVTGRSGELFF.

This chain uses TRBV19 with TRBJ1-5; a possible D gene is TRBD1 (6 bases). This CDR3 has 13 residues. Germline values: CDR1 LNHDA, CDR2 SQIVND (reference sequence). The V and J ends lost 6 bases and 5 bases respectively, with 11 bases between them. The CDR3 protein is CASSNNRDQPQHF. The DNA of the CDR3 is TGTGCCAGTAGCAACAACAGGGATCAGCCCCAGCATTTT. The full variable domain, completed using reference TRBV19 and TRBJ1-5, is DGGITQSPKYLFRKEGQNVTLSCEQNLNHDAMYWYRQDPGQGLRLIYYSQIVNDFQKGDIAEGYSVSREKKESFPLTVTSAQKNPTAFYLCASSNNRDQPQHFGDGTRLSIL.

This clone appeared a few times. The CDR3 DNA is TGCAGTGCTAGTAGGGCGGGAGTCGAGCAGTACTTC. Its protein is CSASRAGVEQYF. The chain is built from TRBV20-1 and TRBJ2-7; 7 positions match TRBD2. Germline V CDR1 and CDR2: DFQATT, SNEGSKA (reference sequence). The CDR3 totals 12 residues. J lost 6 bases, V lost 3 bases, and 5 bases had no gene match.

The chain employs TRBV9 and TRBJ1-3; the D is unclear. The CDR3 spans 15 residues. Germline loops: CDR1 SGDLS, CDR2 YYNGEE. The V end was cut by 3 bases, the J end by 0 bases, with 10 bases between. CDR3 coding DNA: TGTGCCAGCAGCGAGGGAGAAAACTCTGGAAACACCATATATTTT. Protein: CASSEGENSGNTIYF. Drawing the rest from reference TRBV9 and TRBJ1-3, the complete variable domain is DSGVTQTPKHLITATGQRVTLRCSPRSGDLSVYWYQQSLDQGLQFLIQYYNGEERAKGNILERFSAQQFPDLHSELNLSSLELGDSALYFCASSEGENSGNTIYFGEGSWLTVV.

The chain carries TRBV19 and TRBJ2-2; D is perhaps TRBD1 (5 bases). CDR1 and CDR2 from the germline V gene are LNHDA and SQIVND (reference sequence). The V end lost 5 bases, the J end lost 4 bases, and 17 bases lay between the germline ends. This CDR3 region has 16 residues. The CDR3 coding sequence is TGTGCCAGTAGTCCCAGGGATCGAACCTTCACCGGGGAGCTGTTTTTT. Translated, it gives CASSPRDRTFTGELFF.

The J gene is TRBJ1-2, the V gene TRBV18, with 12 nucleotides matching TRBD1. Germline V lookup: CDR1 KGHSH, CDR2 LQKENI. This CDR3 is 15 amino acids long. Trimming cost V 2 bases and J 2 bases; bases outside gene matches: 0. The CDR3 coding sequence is TGTGCCAGCTCACCAGGGACAGGGGGCAACTATGGCTACACCTTC. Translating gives CASSPGTGGNYGYTF.

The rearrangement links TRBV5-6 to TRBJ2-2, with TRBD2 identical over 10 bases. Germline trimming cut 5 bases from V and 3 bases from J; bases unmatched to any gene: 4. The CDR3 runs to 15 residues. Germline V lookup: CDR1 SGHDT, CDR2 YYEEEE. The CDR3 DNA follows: TGTGCCAGCAGGGTAGCGGGAGGATACACCGGGGAGCTGTTTTTT. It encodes CASRVAGGYTGELFF.

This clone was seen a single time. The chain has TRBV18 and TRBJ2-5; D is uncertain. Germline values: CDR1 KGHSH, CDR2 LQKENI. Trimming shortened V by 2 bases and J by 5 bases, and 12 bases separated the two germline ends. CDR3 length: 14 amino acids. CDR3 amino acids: CASSPEAAQETQYF. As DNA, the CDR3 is TGTGCCAGCTCACCAGAGGCAGCTCAGGAGACCCAGTACTTC.

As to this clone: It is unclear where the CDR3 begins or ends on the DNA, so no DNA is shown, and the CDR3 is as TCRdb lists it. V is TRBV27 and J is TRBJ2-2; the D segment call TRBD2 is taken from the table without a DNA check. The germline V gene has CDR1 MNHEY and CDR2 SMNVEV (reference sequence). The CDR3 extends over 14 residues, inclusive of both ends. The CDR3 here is CASFGNGDTGELFF.

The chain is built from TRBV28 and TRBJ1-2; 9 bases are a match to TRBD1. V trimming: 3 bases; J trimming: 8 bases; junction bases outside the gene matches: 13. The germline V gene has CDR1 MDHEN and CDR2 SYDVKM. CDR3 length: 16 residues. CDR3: CASSFPPQTGGLGYTF. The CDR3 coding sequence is TGTGCCAGCAGTTTCCCTCCACAAACAGGGGGCCTCGGCTACACCTTC.

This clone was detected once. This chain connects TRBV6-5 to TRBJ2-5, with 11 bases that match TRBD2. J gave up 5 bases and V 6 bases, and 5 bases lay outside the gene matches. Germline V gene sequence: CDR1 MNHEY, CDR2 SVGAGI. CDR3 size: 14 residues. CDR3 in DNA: TGTGCCAGCAGGCTAGCGGGAGGTGGTGAGACCCAGTACTTC. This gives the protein CASRLAGGGETQYF.

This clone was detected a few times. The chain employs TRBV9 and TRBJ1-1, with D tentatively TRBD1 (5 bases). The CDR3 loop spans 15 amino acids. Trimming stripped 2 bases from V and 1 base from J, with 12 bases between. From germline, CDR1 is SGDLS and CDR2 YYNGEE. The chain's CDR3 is CASSVYDRPNTEAFF. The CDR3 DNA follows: TGTGCCAGCAGCGTTTACGACAGACCGAACACTGAAGCTTTCTTT.

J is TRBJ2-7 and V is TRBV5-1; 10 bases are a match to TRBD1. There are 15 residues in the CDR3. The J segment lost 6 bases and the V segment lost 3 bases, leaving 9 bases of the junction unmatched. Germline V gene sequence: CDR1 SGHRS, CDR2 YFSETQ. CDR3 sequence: CASSSEGQGGREQYF. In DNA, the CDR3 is TGCGCCAGCAGCTCGGAAGGACAGGGGGGCCGCGAGCAGTACTTC.

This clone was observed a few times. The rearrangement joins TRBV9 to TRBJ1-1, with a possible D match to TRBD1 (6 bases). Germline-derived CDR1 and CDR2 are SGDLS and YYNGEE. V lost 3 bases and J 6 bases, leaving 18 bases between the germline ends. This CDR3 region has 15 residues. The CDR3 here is CASSGGQWTSAEAFF. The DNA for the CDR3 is TGTGCCAGCAGCGGCGGACAGTGGACGAGCGCTGAAGCTTTCTTT.

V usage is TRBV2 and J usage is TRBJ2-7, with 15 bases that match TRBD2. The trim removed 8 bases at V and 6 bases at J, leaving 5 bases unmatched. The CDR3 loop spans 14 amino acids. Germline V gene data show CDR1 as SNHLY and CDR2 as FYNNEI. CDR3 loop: CASGRGLAGGEQYF. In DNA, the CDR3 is TGTGCCAGCGGGAGGGGACTAGCGGGAGGCGAGCAGTACTTC.

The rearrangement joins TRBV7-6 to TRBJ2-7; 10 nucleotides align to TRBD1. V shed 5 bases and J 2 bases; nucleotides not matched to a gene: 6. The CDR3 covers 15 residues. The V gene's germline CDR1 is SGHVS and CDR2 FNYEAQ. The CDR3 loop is CASSQGDRGPYEQYF. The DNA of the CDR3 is TGTGCCAGCAGCCAAGGGGACAGGGGCCCCTACGAGCAGTACTTC.

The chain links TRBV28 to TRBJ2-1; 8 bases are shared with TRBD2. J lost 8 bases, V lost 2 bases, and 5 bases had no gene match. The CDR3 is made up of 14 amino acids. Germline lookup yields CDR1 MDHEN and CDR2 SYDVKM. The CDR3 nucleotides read TGTGCCAGCAGTTTAAACGGACTAGCCGATGAGCAGTTCTTC. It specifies CASSLNGLADEQFF.

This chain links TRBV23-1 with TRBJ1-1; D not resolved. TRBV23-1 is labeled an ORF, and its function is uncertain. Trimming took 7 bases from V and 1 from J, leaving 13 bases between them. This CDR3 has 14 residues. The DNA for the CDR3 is TGCGCCAGCACAACGATGGAGTCGAACACTGAAGCTTTCTTT. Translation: CASTTMESNTEAFF.